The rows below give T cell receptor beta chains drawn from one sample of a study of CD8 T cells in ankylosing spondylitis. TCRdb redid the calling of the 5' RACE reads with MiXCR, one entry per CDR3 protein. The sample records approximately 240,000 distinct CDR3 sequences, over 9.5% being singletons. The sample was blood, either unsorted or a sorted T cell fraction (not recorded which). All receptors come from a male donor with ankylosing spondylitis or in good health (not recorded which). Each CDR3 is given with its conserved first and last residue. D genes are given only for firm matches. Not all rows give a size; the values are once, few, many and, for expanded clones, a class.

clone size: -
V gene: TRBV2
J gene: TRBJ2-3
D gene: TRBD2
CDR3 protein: CASRRGTSGRATDTQYF
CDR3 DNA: TGTGCCAGCAGGAGAGGGACTAGCGGGAGGGCCACGGATACGCAGTATTTT

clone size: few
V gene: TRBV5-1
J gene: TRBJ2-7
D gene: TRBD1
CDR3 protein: CASSPGTGESNEQYF
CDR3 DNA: TGCGCCAGCAGCCCCGGGACAGGGGAATCAAACGAGCAGTACTTC

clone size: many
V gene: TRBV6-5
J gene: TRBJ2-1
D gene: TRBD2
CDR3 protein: CASSSRSSGFTYNEQFF
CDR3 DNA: TGTGCCAGCAGTTCCCGGTCTAGCGGGTTCACCTACAATGAGCAGTTCTTC

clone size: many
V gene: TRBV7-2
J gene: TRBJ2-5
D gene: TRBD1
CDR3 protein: CASSSRDRSGHQETQYF
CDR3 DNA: TGTGCCAGCAGCTCAAGGGACAGGTCAGGGCACCAAGAGACCCAGTACTTC

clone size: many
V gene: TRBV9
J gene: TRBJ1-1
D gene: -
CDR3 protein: CASSVAGGGRTEAFF
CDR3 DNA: TGTGCCAGCAGCGTAGCTGGGGGGGGGAGGACTGAAGCTTTCTTT

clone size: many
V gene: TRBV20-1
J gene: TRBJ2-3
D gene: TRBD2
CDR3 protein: CSARDLRGGTDTQYF
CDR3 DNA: TGCAGTGCTAGAGATCTTCGGGGGGGCACAGATACGCAGTATTTT

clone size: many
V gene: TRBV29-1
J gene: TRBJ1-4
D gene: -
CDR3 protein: CSARGSDEKLFF
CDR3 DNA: TGCAGCGCCAGGGGTTCTGATGAAAAACTGTTTTTT

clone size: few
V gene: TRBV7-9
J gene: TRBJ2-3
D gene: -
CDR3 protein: CASSLVGGTTDTQYF
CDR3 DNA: TGTGCCAGCAGCTTAGTGGGCGGGACCACAGATACGCAGTATTTT

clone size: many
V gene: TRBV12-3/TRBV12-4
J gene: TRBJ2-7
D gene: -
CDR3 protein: CASNRGQSADYEQYF
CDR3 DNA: TGTGCCAGCAACCGGGGACAAAGCGCCGACTACGAGCAGTACTTC

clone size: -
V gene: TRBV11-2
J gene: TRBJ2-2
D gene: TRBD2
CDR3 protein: CASSLPAGGPDTGELFF
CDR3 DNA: TGTGCCAGCAGCTTACCAGCGGGGGGGCCCGACACCGGGGAGCTGTTTTTT

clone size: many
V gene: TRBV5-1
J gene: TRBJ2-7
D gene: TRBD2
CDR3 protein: CASSSSGGGPYEQYF
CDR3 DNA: TGCGCCAGCAGTTCCTCTGGGGGAGGGCCTTACGAGCAGTACTTC

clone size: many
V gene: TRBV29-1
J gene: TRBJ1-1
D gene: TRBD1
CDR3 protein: CSAGGQGMNTEAFF
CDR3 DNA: TGCAGCGCCGGGGGACAGGGGATGAACACTGAAGCTTTCTTT

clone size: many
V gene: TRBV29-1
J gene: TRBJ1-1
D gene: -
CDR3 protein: CSVEKPARNTEAFF
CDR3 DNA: TGCAGCGTTGAAAAGCCAGCTCGGAACACTGAAGCTTTCTTT

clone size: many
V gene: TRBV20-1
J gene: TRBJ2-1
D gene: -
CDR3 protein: CSAREARGSSYNEQFF
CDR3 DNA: TGCAGTGCTAGAGAGGCGAGGGGAAGCTCCTACAATGAGCAGTTCTTC

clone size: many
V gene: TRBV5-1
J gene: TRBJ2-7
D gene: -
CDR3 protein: CASSLFLRMDEQYF
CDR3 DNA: TGCGCCAGCAGCTTGTTCCTGAGAATGGACGAGCAGTACTTC

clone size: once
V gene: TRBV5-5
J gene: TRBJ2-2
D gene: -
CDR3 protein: CASSTVGHTGELFF
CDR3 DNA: TGTGCCAGCAGCACGGTGGGTCACACCGGGGAGCTGTTTTTT

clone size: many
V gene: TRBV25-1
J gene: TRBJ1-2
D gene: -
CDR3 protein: CASSDGDYGYTF
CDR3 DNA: TGTGCCAGCAGTGATGGAGACTATGGCTACACCTTC

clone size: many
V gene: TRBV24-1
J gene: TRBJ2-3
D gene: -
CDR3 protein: CATSDLEGDTDTQYF
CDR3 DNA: TGTGCCACCAGTGATTTGGAGGGGGACACAGATACGCAGTATTTT

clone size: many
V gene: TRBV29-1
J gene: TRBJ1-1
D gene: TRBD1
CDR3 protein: CSVGGQGISRGTEAFF
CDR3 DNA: TGCAGCGTTGGGGGACAGGGAATCAGTAGAGGCACTGAAGCTTTCTTT

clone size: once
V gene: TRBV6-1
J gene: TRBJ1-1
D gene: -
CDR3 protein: CASSGPLGGLNTEAFF
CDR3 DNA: TGTGCCAGCAGTGGTCCTCTGGGAGGTCTTAACACTGAAGCTTTCTTT

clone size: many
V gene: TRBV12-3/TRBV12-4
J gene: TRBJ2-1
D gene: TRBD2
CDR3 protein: CASSFEGASGRAHIRNEQFF
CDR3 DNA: TGTGCCAGCAGTTTCGAGGGGGCTAGCGGGAGGGCCCATATTAGAAATGAGCAGTTCTTC

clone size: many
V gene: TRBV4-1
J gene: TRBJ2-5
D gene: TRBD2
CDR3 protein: CASSRSGGTQETQYF
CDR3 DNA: TGCGCCAGCAGCCGGAGCGGGGGGACTCAAGAGACCCAGTACTTC

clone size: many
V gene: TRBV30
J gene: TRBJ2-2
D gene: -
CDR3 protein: CAWTPKGPNTGELFF
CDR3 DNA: TGTGCCTGGACCCCAAAAGGTCCGAACACCGGGGAGCTGTTTTTT

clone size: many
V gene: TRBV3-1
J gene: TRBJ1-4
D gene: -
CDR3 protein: CASSQDAGGGEKLFF
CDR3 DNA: TGTGCCAGCAGCCAAGATGCAGGCGGCGGGGAAAAACTGTTTTTT

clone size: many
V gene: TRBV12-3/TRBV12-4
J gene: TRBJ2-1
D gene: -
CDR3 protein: CASQISGSYNEQFF
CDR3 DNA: TGTGCCAGCCAAATTAGCGGTTCTTACAATGAGCAGTTCTTC

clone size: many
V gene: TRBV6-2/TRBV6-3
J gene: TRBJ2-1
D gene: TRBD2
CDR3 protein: CASSYLAGGPRDEQFF
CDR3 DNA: TGTGCCAGCAGTTACTTAGCGGGGGGCCCGAGGGATGAGCAGTTCTTC

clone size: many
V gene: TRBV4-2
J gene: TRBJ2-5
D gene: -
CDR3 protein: CASSQENSPETQYF
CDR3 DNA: TGTGCCAGCAGCCAAGAGAATAGCCCCGAGACCCAGTACTTC

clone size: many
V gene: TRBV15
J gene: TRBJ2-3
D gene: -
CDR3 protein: CATSTDSRADTQYF
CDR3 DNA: TGTGCCACCAGCACGGACAGCAGAGCGGATACGCAGTATTTT

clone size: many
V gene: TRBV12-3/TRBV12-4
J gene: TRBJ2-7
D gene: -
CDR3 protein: CASSPSGGEQYF
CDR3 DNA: TGTGCCAGCAGTCCCTCGGGTGGGGAGCAGTACTTC

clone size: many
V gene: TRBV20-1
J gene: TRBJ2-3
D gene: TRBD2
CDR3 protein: CSAPLRTSGRYTDTQYF
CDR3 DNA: TGCAGTGCGCCCTTAAGGACTAGCGGGAGGTACACAGATACGCAGTATTTT

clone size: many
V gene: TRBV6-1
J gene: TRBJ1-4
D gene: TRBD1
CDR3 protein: CASNPTGPEKLFF
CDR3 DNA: TGTGCCAGCAACCCGACAGGGCCTGAAAAACTGTTTTTT

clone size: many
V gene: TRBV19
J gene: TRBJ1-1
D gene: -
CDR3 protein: CASSTTSWRNTEAFF
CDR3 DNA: TGTGCCAGTAGTACCACCTCGTGGAGGAACACTGAAGCTTTCTTT

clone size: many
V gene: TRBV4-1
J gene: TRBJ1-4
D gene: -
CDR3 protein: CASSQISTNEKLFF
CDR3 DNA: TGCGCCAGCAGCCAGATATCAACTAATGAAAAACTGTTTTTT

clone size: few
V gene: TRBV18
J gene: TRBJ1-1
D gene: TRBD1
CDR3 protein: CASSSNLGKQGWNTEAFF
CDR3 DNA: TGTGCCAGCTCATCCAACCTGGGGAAACAGGGGTGGAACACTGAAGCTTTCTTT

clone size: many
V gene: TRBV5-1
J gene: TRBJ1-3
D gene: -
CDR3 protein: CASSLEIAGNTIYF
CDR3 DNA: TGCGCCAGCAGCTTGGAAATAGCTGGAAACACCATATATTTT

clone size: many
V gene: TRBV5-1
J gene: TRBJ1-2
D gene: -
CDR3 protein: CASSPGGQPVYGYTF
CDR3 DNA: TGCGCCAGCAGCCCCGGGGGCCAGCCGGTATATGGCTACACCTTC

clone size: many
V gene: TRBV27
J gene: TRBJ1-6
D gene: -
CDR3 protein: CASSSPPGRDSPLHF
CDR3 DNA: TGTGCCAGCAGTTCCCCTCCAGGCCGTGACTCACCCCTCCACTTT

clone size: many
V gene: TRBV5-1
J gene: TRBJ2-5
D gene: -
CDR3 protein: CASSLDSGRQETQYF
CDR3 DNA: TGCGCCAGCAGCTTGGATAGCGGTCGGCAAGAGACCCAGTACTTC

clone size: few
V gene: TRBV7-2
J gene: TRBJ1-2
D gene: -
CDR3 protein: CASSPLAGTNHGYTF
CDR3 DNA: TGTGCCAGCAGCCCTCTAGCCGGGACCAACCACGGCTACACCTTC

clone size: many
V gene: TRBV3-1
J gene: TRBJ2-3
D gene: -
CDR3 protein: CASSPVERTTQYF
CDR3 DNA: TGTGCCAGCAGCCCAGTAGAGAGGACTACGCAGTATTTT

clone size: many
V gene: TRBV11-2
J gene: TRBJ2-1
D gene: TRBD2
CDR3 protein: CASSLTSGTYNEQFF
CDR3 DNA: TGTGCCAGCAGCTTAACTAGCGGCACCTACAATGAGCAGTTCTTC

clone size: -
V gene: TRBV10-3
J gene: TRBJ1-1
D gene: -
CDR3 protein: CAISESHTEAFF
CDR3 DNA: TGTGCCATCAGTGAGTCCCACACTGAAGCTTTCTTT

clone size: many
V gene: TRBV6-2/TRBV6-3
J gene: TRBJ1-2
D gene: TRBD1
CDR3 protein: CASSQGTAYGYTF
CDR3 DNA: TGTGCCAGCAGCCAAGGGACAGCGTATGGCTACACCTTC

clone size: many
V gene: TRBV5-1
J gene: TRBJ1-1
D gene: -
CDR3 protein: CASAPSTGKGTEAFF
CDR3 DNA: TGCGCCAGCGCTCCATCAACAGGGAAAGGCACTGAAGCTTTCTTT

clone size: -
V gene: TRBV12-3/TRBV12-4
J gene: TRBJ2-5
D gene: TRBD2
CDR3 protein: CASSLYKRGGQETQYF
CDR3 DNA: TGTGCCAGCAGTCTATATAAGCGGGGAGGGCAAGAGACCCAGTACTTC

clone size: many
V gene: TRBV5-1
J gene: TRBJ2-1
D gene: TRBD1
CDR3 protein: CASSSWRDRGDYNEQFF
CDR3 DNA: TGCGCCAGCAGCTCGTGGAGGGACAGGGGCGATTACAATGAGCAGTTCTTC

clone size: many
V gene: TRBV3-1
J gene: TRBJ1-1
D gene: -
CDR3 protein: CASSHVIWGAPTEAFF
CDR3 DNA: TGTGCCAGCAGCCATGTAATATGGGGGGCGCCCACTGAAGCTTTCTTT

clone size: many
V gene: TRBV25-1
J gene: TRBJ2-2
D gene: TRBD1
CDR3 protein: CASVAGTGYTGELFF
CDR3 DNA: TGTGCCAGCGTTGCCGGGACAGGCTACACCGGGGAGCTGTTTTTT

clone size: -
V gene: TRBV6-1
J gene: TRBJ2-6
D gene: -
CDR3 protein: CASRSRSSGANVLTF
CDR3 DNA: TGTGCCAGCAGGAGTCGTAGCTCTGGGGCCAACGTCCTGACTTTC

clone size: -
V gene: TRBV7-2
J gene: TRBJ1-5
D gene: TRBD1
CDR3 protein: CASSPHSGQGVAQPQHF
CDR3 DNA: TGTGCCAGCAGTCCCCACTCCGGACAGGGGGTAGCTCAGCCCCAGCATTTT

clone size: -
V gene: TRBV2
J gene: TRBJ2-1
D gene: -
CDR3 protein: CASSPPGDNEQFF
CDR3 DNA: TGTGCCAGCAGTCCACCGGGGGACAATGAGCAGTTCTTC

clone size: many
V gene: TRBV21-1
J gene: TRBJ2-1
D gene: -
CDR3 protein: CASSKLAGSYNEQFF
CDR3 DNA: TGTGCCAGCAGCAAACTTGCCGGCTCCTACAATGAGCAGTTCTTC

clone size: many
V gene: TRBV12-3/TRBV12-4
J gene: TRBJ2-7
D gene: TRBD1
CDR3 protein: CASSPPGQGLYEQYF
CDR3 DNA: TGTGCCAGCAGTCCACCGGGACAGGGACTCTACGAGCAGTACTTC

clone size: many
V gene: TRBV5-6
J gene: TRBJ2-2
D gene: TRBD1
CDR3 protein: CASSWDRDTGELFF
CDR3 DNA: TGTGCCAGCAGTTGGGACAGAGACACCGGGGAGCTGTTTTTT

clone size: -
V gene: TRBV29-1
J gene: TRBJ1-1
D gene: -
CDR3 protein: CSVEVGGVEAFF
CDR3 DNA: TGCAGCGTTGAAGTCGGGGGGGTTGAAGCTTTCTTT